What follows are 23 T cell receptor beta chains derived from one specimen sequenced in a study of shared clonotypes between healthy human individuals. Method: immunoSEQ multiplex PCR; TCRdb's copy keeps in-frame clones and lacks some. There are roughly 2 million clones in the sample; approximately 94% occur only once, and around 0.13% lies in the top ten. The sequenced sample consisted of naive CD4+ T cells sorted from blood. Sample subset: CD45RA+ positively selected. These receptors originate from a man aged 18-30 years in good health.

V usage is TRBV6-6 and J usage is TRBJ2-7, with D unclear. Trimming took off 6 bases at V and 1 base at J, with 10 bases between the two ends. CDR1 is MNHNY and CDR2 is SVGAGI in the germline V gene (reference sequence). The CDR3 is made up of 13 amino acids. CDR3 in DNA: TGTGCCAGCAGCCGTCTGGGATCCTACGAGCAGTACTTC. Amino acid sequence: CASSRLGSYEQYF.

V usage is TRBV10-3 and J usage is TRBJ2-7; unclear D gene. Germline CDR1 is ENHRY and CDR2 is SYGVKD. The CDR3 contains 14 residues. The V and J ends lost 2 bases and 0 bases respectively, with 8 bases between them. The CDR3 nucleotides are TGTGCCATCAGTGAGCCGCGAGACTCCTACGAGCAGTACTTC. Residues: CAISEPRDSYEQYF.

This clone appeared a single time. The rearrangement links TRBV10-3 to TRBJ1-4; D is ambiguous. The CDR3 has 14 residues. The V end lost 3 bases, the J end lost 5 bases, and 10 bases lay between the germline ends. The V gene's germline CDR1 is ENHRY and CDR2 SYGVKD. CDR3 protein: CAISDMNANEKLFF. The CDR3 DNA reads TGTGCCATCAGTGATATGAACGCAAATGAAAAACTGTTTTTT.

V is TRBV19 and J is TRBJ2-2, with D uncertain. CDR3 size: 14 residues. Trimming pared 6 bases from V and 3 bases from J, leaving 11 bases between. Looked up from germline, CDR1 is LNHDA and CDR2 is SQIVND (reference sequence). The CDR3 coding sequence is TGTGCCAGTAGCGCCGGGTCGGACACCGGGGAGCTGTTTTTT. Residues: CASSAGSDTGELFF.

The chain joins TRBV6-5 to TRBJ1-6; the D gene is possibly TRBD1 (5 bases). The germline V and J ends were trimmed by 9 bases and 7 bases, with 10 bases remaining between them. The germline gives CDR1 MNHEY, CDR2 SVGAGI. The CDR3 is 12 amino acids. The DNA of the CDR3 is TGTGCCAGTGGGACGGACAATTCACCCCTCCACTTT. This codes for CASGTDNSPLHF.

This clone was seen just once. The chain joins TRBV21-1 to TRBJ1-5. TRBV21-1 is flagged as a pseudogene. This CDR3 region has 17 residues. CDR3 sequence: CASSKEVRVRSNQPQHF. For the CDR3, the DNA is TGTGCCAGCAGCAAAGAAGTGAGGGTCCGTAGCAATCAGCCCCAGCATTTT.

The CDR3 region has the DNA TGTGCCAGCAGCTTAGATCTCCCTGGACATCACACTGAAGCTTTCTTT. It specifies CASSLDLPGHHTEAFF. The chain employs TRBV11-3 and TRBJ1-1; a possible D gene is TRBD1 (5 bases). V was clipped by 0 bases and J by 3 bases, with 14 bases between them. This CDR3 is 16 amino acids long. Germline CDR1 SGHNT, CDR2 YENEEA.

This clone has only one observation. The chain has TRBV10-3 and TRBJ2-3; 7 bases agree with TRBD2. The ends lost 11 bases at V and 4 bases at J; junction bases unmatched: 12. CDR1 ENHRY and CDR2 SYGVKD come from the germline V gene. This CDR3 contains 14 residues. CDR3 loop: CALRAGEKADTQYF. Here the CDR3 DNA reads TGTGCCCTCCGCGCGGGAGAGAAAGCAGATACGCAGTATTTT.

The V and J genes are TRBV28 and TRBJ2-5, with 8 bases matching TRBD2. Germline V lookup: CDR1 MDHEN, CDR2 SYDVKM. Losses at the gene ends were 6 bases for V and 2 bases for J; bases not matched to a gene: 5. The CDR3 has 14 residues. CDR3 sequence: CASRIAGSQETQYF. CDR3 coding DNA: TGTGCCAGCAGGATAGCGGGGTCACAAGAGACCCAGTACTTC. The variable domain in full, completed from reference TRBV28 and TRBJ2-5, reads DVKVTQSSRYLVKRTGEKVFLECVQDMDHENMFWYRQDPGLGLRLIYFSYDVKMKEKGDIPEGYSVSREKKERFSLILESASTNQTSMYLCASRIAGSQETQYFGPGTRLLVL.

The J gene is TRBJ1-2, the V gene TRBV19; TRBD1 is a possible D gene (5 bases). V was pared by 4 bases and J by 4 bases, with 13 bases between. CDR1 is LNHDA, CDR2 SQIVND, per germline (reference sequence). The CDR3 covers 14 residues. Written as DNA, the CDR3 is TGTGCCAGTAGTAAGGGCCAGGGCGGCTATGGCTACACCTTC. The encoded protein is CASSKGQGGYGYTF.

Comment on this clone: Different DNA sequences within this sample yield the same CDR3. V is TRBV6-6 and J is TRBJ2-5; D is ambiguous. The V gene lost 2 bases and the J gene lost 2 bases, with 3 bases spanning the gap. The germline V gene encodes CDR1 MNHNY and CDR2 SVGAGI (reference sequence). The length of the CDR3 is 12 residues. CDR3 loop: CASSYTQETQYF. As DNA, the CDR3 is TGTGCCAGCAGTTACACGCAAGAGACCCAGTACTTC.

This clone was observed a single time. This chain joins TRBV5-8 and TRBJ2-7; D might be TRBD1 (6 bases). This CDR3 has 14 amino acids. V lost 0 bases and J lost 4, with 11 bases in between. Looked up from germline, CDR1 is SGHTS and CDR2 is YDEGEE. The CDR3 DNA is TGTGCCAGCAGCTTGGGCAGGGGCCCTTACGAGCAGTACTTC. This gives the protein CASSLGRGPYEQYF.

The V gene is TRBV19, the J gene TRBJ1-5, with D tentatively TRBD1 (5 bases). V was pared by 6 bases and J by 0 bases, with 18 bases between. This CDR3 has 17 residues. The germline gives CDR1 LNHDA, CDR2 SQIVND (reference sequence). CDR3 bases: TGTGCCAGTAGCGGGGACGGTCGCCCGTATAGCAATCAGCCCCAGCATTTT. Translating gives CASSGDGRPYSNQPQHF.

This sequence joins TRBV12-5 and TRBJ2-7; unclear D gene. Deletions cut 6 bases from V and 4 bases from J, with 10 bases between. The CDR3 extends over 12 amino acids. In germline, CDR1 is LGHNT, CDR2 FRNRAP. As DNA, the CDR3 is TGTGCTAGTGGCATATGTTTTTACGAGCAGTACTTC. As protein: CASGICFYEQYF.

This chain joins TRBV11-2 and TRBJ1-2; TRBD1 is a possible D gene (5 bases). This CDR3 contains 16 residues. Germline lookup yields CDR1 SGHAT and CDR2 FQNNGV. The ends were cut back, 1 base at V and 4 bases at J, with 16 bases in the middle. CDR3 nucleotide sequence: TGTGCCAGCAGCTTAGGGTCGGGGGGGATCCCCTATGGCTACACCTTC. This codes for CASSLGSGGIPYGYTF. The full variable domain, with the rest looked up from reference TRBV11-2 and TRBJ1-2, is EAGVAQSPRYKIIEKRQSVAFWCNPISGHATLYWYQQILGQGPKLLIQFQNNGVVDDSQLPKDRFSAERLKGVDSTLKIQPAKLEDSAVYLCASSLGSGGIPYGYTFGSGTRLTVV.

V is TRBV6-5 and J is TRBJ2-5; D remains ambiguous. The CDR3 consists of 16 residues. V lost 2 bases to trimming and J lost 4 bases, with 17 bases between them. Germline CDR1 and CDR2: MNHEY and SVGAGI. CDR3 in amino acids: CASSYGWKGRGETQYF. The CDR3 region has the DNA TGTGCCAGCAGTTACGGGTGGAAGGGTCGAGGAGAGACCCAGTACTTC.

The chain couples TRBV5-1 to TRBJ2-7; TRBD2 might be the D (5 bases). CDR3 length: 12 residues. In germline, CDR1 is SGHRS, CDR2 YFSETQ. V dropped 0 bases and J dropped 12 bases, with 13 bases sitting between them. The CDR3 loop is CASSLDQDFRYF. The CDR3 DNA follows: TGCGCCAGCAGCTTGGACCAGGACTTTCGGTACTTC.

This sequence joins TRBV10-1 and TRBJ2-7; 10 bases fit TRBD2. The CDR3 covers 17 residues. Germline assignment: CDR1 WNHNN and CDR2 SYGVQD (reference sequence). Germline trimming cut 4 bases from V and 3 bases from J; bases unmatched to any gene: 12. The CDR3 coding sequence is TGCGCCAGCAGTGGGGGTCCTAGCGGGAGTTCGGGCTACGAGCAGTACTTC. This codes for CASSGGPSGSSGYEQYF.

The CDR3 region has the DNA TGTGCCAGCAGCTTGACGCCAGACAGGGGTAGTTCACCCCTCCACTTT. This encodes CASSLTPDRGSSPLHF. The rearrangement uses TRBV5-4 and TRBJ1-6; 8 bases fit TRBD1. CDR3 length: 16 amino acids. The ends lost 1 base at V and 9 bases at J; junction bases unmatched: 9. Germline V gives CDR1 SGHNT, CDR2 YYREEE (reference sequence).

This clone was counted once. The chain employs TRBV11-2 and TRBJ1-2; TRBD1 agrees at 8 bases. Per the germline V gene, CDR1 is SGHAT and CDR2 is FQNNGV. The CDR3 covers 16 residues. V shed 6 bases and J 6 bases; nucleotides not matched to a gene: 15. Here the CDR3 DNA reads TGTGCCAGCAGTCGACCCGGACAGGGCAGAAGGGATGGCTACACCTTC. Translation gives CASSRPGQGRRDGYTF.

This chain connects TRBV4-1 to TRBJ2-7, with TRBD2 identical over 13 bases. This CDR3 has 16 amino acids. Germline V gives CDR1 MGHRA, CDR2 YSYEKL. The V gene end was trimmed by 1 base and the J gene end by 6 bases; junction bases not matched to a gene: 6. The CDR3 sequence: CASSQATSGGASEQYF. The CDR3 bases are TGCGCCAGCAGCCAAGCAACTAGCGGGGGGGCCTCCGAGCAGTACTTC.

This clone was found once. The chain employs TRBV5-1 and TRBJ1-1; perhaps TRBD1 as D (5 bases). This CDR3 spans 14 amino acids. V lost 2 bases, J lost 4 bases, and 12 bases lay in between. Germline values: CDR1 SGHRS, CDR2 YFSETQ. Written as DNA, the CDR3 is TGCGCCAGCAGCTTTGGTGACAGTCTCACTGAAGCTTTCTTT. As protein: CASSFGDSLTEAFF.

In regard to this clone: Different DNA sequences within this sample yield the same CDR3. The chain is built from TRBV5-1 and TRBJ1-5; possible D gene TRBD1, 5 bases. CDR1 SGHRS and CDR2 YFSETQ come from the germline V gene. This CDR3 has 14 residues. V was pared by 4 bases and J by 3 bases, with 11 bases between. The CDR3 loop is CASSTGGSNQPQHF. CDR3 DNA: TGCGCCAGCAGCACCGGGGGGTCCAATCAGCCCCAGCATTTT. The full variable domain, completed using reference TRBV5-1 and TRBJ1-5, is KAGVTQTPRYLIKTRGQQVTLSCSPISGHRSVSWYQQTPGQGLQFLFEYFSETQRNKGNFPGRFSGRQFSNSRSEMNVSTLELGDSALYLCASSTGGSNQPQHFGDGTRLSIL.